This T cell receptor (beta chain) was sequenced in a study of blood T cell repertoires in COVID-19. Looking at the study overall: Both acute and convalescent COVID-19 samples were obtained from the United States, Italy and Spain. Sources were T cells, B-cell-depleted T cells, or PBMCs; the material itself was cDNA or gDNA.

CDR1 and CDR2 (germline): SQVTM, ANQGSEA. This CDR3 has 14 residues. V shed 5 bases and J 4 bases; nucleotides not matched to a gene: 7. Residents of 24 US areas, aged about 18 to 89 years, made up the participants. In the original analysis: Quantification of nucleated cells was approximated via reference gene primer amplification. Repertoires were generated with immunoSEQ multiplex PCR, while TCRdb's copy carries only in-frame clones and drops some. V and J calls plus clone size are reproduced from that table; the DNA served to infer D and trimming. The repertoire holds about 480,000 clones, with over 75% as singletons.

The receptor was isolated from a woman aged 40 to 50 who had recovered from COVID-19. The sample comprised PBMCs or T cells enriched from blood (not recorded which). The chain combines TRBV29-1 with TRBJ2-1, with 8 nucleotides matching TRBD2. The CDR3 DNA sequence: TGCAGCGTTCCTTTAGCGGGAAGTTACAATGAGCAGTTCTTC. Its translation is CSVPLAGSYNEQFF.